These T cell receptor beta chains were read from a single sample in a study of sequential checkpoint blockade in melanoma. Assay used: immunoSEQ multiplex PCR; TCRdb lists only in-frame clones, some missing. The data show 30,000 or so clones, with roughly 84% seen just once and about 18% held by the top ten. The sequencing used CD8+ T cells sorted from blood (inferred from file names), collected from a patient given nivolumab and ipilimumab in sequence. These receptors all stem from a human donor with melanoma. The CDR3 runs from the conserved cysteine through the conserved F or W. The order of the fields is D gene, clone size, CDR3 length, J gene, V gene, CDR3 DNA, CDR3 protein. The D gene is left open where the match is weak. The listing skips clone size in some rows; elsewhere it reads once, few, many or a size class.

>TRBD1|-|15|TRBJ1-4|TRBV5-1
TGCGCCAGCAGCTTCATGGGACAGGGAAATGAAAAACTGTTTTTT
CASSFMGQGNEKLFF
>-|few|15|TRBJ1-6|TRBV21-1
TGTGCCAGCAGGTACAACACGGGACAGGGGGCACTCCTCCACTTT
CASRYNTGQGALLHF
>TRBD1|-|12|TRBJ1-1|TRBV29-1
TGCAGCGTTGATGGTACAGGGGCCGTTGCTTTCTTT
CSVDGTGAVAFF
>TRBD1|-|14|TRBJ1-2|TRBV9
TGTGCCAGCAGCCTGACAGGGGGCAACTATGGCTACACCTTC
CASSLTGGNYGYTF
>TRBD1|-|15|TRBJ2-7|TRBV5-4
TGTGCCAGCAGCGTGACAGGGGTCCCCTCCTACGAGCAGTACTTC
CASSVTGVPSYEQYF
>TRBD1|-|15|TRBJ1-1|TRBV6-4
TGTGCCAGCAGTAAGACAGGGCCCCTGGGGACTGAAGCTTTCTTT
CASSKTGPLGTEAFF
>TRBD1|once|15|TRBJ1-6|TRBV7-2
TGTGCCAGCAGCCTAAACAGGGGACATAATTCACCCCTCCACTTT
CASSLNRGHNSPLHF
>TRBD2|-|16|TRBJ2-1|TRBV5-4
TGTGCCAGCAGACCGACTAGCGGGAACTCCTACAATGAGCAGTTCTTC
CASRPTSGNSYNEQFF
>-|-|14|TRBJ2-1|TRBV28
TGTGCCAGTAAAGGGGCCGGGACTTTGGGTGAGCAGTTCTTC
CASKGAGTLGEQFF
>-|-|16|TRBJ2-3|TRBV27
TGTGCCAGCAGTTTTAGTGGAGTCTTTATTGCGGATACGCAGTATTTT
CASSFSGVFIADTQYF
>-|-|14|TRBJ2-3|TRBV27
TGTGCCAGCGGCATGCGGGAAAGCACAGATACGCAGTATTTT
CASGMRESTDTQYF
>-|-|13|TRBJ1-2|TRBV13
TGTGCCAGCAGCTTAGGTTCGGGGTATGGCTACACCTTC
CASSLGSGYGYTF